Sequencing of this T cell receptor beta chain was carried out in a study of cytomegalovirus exposure and HLA in healthy donors. The study, taken as a whole, reports: Overall, approximately 150 TCR beta chains were annotated as cytomegalovirus-associated.

Clones were read by immunoSEQ multiplex PCR, and TCRdb kept only the in-frame ones, dropping some. The data show 250,000 to 350,000 clones, with 88% seen just once and over 0.7% held by the top ten. This CDR3 comprises 16 residues. V shed 2 bases, J shed 7 bases, and the junction held 12 bases outside the gene matches. Germline V gene data show CDR1 as SGDLS and CDR2 as YYNGEE. Points on this clone: No antigen is known for it.

Input material: PBMCs. The chain combines TRBV9 with TRBJ2-1; TRBD2 agrees at 7 bases. The receptor's source is a woman between 18 and 29 years old in good health and CMV-seronegative. CDR3 residues: CASSVGPSGIVNEQFF. The CDR3 DNA follows: TGTGCCAGCAGCGTGGGCCCCAGCGGGATCGTGAATGAGCAGTTCTTC.